Below are 29 T cell receptor beta chains sequenced from a single sample in a study of shared clonotypes between healthy human individuals. The protocol was immunoSEQ multiplex PCR, while the TCRdb copy is restricted to in-frame clones and leaves out a portion. The sample lists around 1.4 million clones, around 98.5% occurring once. Sequenced material: naive CD4+ T cells sorted from blood. The subset here: CD45RA+ positively selected. These receptors all come from a young man in good health.

The genes are TRBV5-5 and TRBJ2-6; D assignment may be TRBD1 or TRBD2 (5 bases each). Trimming shortened V by 6 bases and J by 4 bases, and 23 bases separated the two germline ends. The germline V gene encodes CDR1 SGHKS and CDR2 YYEKEE (reference sequence). The CDR3 consists of 18 residues. CDR3 amino acids: CASTTGAHLSLGANVLTF. The CDR3 coding sequence is TGTGCCAGCACGACCGGGGCCCATCTTTCTCTCGGGGCCAACGTCCTGACTTTC.

This chain links TRBV27 with TRBJ1-2, with TRBD1 as a possible D gene (5 bases). The CDR3 is 13 residues long. In germline, CDR1 is MNHEY, CDR2 SMNVEV (reference sequence). The ends were cut back, 2 bases at V and 7 bases at J, with 11 bases in the middle. The CDR3 sequence: CASSLKGSGGYTF. The DNA of the CDR3 is TGTGCCAGCAGTTTAAAGGGGTCAGGTGGCTACACCTTC.

The chain employs TRBV5-1 and TRBJ2-6; 14 nucleotides align to TRBD2. Germline values: CDR1 SGHRS, CDR2 YFSETQ. The CDR3 is 17 residues long. J gave up 2 bases and V 4 bases, and 2 bases lay outside the gene matches. The CDR3 DNA follows: TGCGCCAGCAGCCAGGGACTAGCGGGAGCTGGGGCCAACGTCCTGACTTTC. Protein sequence: CASSQGLAGAGANVLTF.

The chain carries TRBV18 and TRBJ1-5, with D perhaps TRBD1 (5 bases). Germline CDR1 and CDR2: KGHSH and LQKENI. CDR3 size: 17 residues. V was clipped by 4 bases and J by 2 bases, with 18 bases between them. CDR3 in DNA: TGTGCCAGCTCACAACTACCGGGGGACGCGGGCAATCAGCCCCAGCATTTT. Encoded protein: CASSQLPGDAGNQPQHF.

Regarding this clone: This same CDR3 is encoded by further DNA sequences in the sample. The chain links TRBV9 to TRBJ2-7; 8 bases align to TRBD1. The CDR3 has 14 amino acids. After removal of 0 bases from V and 3 bases from J, the junction contained 2 bases not matched to a gene. CDR1 and CDR2 (germline): SGDLS, YYNGEE. The CDR3 DNA is TGTGCCAGCAGCGTAGGTGGACAGGGCTACGAGCAGTACTTC. Translation: CASSVGGQGYEQYF. Together with reference TRBV9 and TRBJ2-7, the CDR3 gives the full variable domain: DSGVTQTPKHLITATGQRVTLRCSPRSGDLSVYWYQQSLDQGLQFLIQYYNGEERAKGNILERFSAQQFPDLHSELNLSSLELGDSALYFCASSVGGQGYEQYFGPGTRLTVT.

This clone was recorded only once. This chain links TRBV12-5 with TRBJ1-2; tentative D call: TRBD1 (6 bases). Trimming cost V 7 bases and J 8 bases, with 20 bases left between them. This CDR3 is built from 14 residues. Germline CDR1 is LGHNT and CDR2 is FRNRAP. The CDR3 protein is CASAEGGSVMGYTF. The CDR3 DNA reads as TGTGCTAGTGCCGAAGGGGGGTCTGTCATGGGCTACACCTTC.

This chain uses TRBV18 with TRBJ1-2, with D maybe TRBD1 (5 bases). Germline CDR1 KGHSH, CDR2 LQKENI. The V end was cut by 4 bases, the J end by 6 bases, with 9 bases between. The CDR3 is 12 amino acids. The CDR3 reads CASSLGGDGYTF. The CDR3 nucleotides read TGTGCCAGCTCACTTGGGGGAGATGGCTACACCTTC.

CDR3 in amino acids: CASSPDSISGNTIYF. The CDR3 DNA reads as TGTGCCAGCAGCCCCGACAGCATCTCTGGAAACACCATATATTTT. This rearrangement joins TRBV7-6 to TRBJ1-3; tentative D call: TRBD1 (5 bases). The CDR3 extends over 15 amino acids. CDR1 and CDR2 (germline): SGHVS, FNYEAQ. The V gene lost 5 bases and the J gene lost 0 bases, with 11 bases spanning the gap. Filled out from reference TRBV7-6 and TRBJ1-3, the complete variable domain reads GAGVSQSPRYKVTKRGQDVALRCDPISGHVSLYWYRQALGQGPEFLTYFNYEAQQDKSGLPNDRFSAERPEGSISTLTIQRTEQRDSAMYRCASSPDSISGNTIYFGEGSWLTVV.

The chain employs TRBV7-6 and TRBJ2-7; 11 bases agree with TRBD1. Germline V gives CDR1 SGHVS, CDR2 FNYEAQ. V was clipped by 1 base and J by 2 bases; unmatched bases: 1. The CDR3 loop spans 15 amino acids. The CDR3 region has the DNA TGTGCCAGCAGCTTAGGGGACAGGGGGACCTACGAGCAGTACTTC. Amino acids: CASSLGDRGTYEQYF.

The gene calls are TRBV25-1 and TRBJ1-2, with D unresolved. This CDR3 has 12 amino acids. Deletions cut 8 bases from V and 10 bases from J, with 17 bases between. Per germline, CDR1 MGHDK and CDR2 SYGVNS. CDR3 amino acids: CASQDWSRLYTF. DNA for the CDR3: TGTGCCAGCCAGGACTGGAGTCGTCTCTACACCTTC.

The rearrangement links TRBV7-2 to TRBJ2-7; 8 bases match TRBD2. Germline V CDR1 and CDR2: SGHTA, FQGNSA. CDR3 size: 16 residues. V was clipped by 1 base and J by 2 bases; unmatched bases: 7. CDR3 bases: TGTGCCAGCAGCTTAGGGCCTAGCGGGTCAGCCTACGAGCAGTACTTC. Its protein product is CASSLGPSGSAYEQYF.

This chain uses TRBV18 with TRBJ2-1, with TRBD2 matching 11 bases. The CDR3 contains 16 residues. Germline V gene sequence: CDR1 KGHSH, CDR2 LQKENI. V shed 3 bases, J shed 2 bases, and the junction held 3 bases outside the gene matches. The CDR3 region is CASSPTSGSPYNEQFF. Written as DNA, the CDR3 is TGTGCCAGCTCACCCACTAGCGGGAGCCCCTACAATGAGCAGTTCTTC.

J is TRBJ2-5 and V is TRBV21-1; TRBD1 is the table's D call and was not checked against the DNA. TRBV21-1 is deemed a pseudogene. The CDR3 covers 13 residues. This chain's CDR3 is CARGRDRQETQYF. CDR3 coding DNA: TGTGCCAGGGGCCGGGACAGACAAGAGACCCAGTACTTC.

This chain links TRBV28 with TRBJ2-7; TRBD1 is a possible D gene (6 bases). The germline CDR1 and CDR2 sequences are MDHEN and SYDVKM. The CDR3 extends over 14 amino acids. The V gene lost 3 bases and the J gene lost 5 bases, with 14 bases spanning the gap. CDR3 DNA sequence: TGTGCCAGCAGTTTCCTCAACCGACAGGACGAGCAGTACTTC. Its protein product is CASSFLNRQDEQYF.

The sample holds one count of this clone. The chain carries TRBV5-1 and TRBJ2-5; D gene unclear. The germline CDR1 and CDR2 sequences are SGHRS and YFSETQ. V was pared by 8 bases and J by 1 base, with 15 bases between. The CDR3 extends over 14 amino acids. The CDR3 bases are TGCGCCAGTAGTTACCGCGCTTCCCAAGAGACCCAGTACTTC. Its protein product is CASSYRASQETQYF.

The chain carries TRBV7-6 and TRBJ2-7; D perhaps matches TRBD2 (6 bases). CDR1 and CDR2 from the germline V gene are SGHVS and FNYEAQ. The ends were cut back, 0 bases at V and 0 bases at J, with 12 bases in the middle. This CDR3 is built from 16 residues. The CDR3 DNA sequence: TGTGCCAGCAGCTTAGCGGCGGGACTGAGCTCCTACGAGCAGTACTTC. Residues: CASSLAAGLSSYEQYF.

The V call is TRBV5-1, the J call TRBJ2-3; D might be TRBD2 (6 bases). Trimming removed 8 bases from V and 0 bases from J, with 13 bases in between. The CDR3 runs 14 residues. CDR1 is SGHRS and CDR2 is YFSETQ in the germline V gene. The DNA for the CDR3 is TGCGCCAGTTCTAGCGTCCCTAGCACAGATACGCAGTATTTT. As protein: CASSSVPSTDTQYF.

The genes are TRBV11-2 and TRBJ2-1; TRBD1 aligns across 9 bases. With 5 bases clipped from V and 4 bases from J, the junction kept 12 bases outside the gene matches. Germline V gene sequence: CDR1 SGHAT, CDR2 FQNNGV. This CDR3 comprises 17 residues. This CDR3 is CASSPSTGGTMYNEQFF. CDR3 nucleotide sequence: TGTGCCAGCAGCCCCTCGACAGGGGGGACTATGTACAATGAGCAGTTCTTC.

V and J are TRBV2 and TRBJ1-2, with 7 bases matching TRBD1. Trimming at V came to 6 bases and at J to 0 bases, leaving 4 bases not matched to a gene. CDR1 and CDR2 from the germline V gene are SNHLY and FYNNEI. The CDR3 consists of 14 residues. The CDR3 sequence: CASRVDRANYGYTF. CDR3 sequence (DNA): TGTGCCAGCAGAGTCGACAGGGCTAACTATGGCTACACCTTC.

V is TRBV6-5 and J is TRBJ2-7; possible D gene TRBD2, 5 bases. This CDR3 spans 15 amino acids. V was shortened by 2 bases and J by 0 bases, with 11 bases between the two germline ends. CDR1 and CDR2 (germline): MNHEY, SVGAGI. The CDR3 is CASSYQSGTSYEQYF. The CDR3 DNA reads TGTGCCAGCAGTTACCAGTCGGGAACCTCCTACGAGCAGTACTTC.

This clone was recorded once. This CDR3 reads CASSFRIGNQPQHF. In nucleotides, the CDR3 is TGTGCCAGCAGTTTTCGCATCGGCAATCAGCCCCAGCATTTT. This chain joins TRBV28 and TRBJ1-5; no clear D gene. V gave up 3 bases and J gave up 2 bases, with 8 bases separating them. Germline CDR1 and CDR2: MDHEN and SYDVKM. This CDR3 has 14 amino acids.

V and J are TRBV5-6 and TRBJ2-1; D is ambiguous. CDR1 and CDR2 from the germline V gene are SGHDT and YYEEEE. The CDR3 runs 14 residues. The germline V and J ends were trimmed by 0 bases and 5 bases, with 9 bases remaining between them. The CDR3 DNA sequence: TGTGCCAGCAGCTTGGGGCTCAGAAACAATGAGCAGTTCTTC. Translating gives CASSLGLRNNEQFF. Complete variable domain (other parts from reference TRBV5-6 and TRBJ2-1): DAGVTQSPTHLIKTRGQQVTLRCSPKSGHDTVSWYQQALGQGPQFIFQYYEEEERQRGNFPDRFSGHQFPNYSSELNVNALLLGDSALYLCASSLGLRNNEQFFGPGTRLTVL.

The V gene is TRBV5-6, the J gene TRBJ2-2; D possibly uses TRBD1 or TRBD2 (5 bases each). The germline V and J ends were trimmed by 6 bases and 4 bases, with 25 bases remaining between them. The CDR3 has 18 amino acids. CDR1 is SGHDT and CDR2 is YYEEEE in the germline V gene. The CDR3 nucleotides read TGTGCCAGCACCGTTAACCGGGGCAGAGGGGTTGCCACCGGGGAGCTGTTTTTT. Translation: CASTVNRGRGVATGELFF.

Notes on this clone: A read error may account for a junction end that differs from germline. The chain combines TRBV28 with TRBJ2-7; TRBD1 matches at 9 bases. The CDR3 runs 15 residues. The germline CDR1 and CDR2 sequences are MDHEN and SYDVKM. The CDR3 protein is CASCFPGQGSNEQYF. CDR3 DNA: TGTGCCAGCTGTTTCCCGGGACAGGGCTCTAACGAGCAGTACTTC.

The chain employs TRBV7-9 and TRBJ1-4; D unclear. Germline loops: CDR1 SEHNR, CDR2 FQNEAQ (reference sequence). There are 14 residues in the CDR3. The V gene lost 3 bases and the J gene lost 4 bases, with 9 bases spanning the gap. The CDR3 nucleotides are TGTGCCAGCAGCTTGGCTTTGGGTAATGAAAAACTGTTTTTT. Protein sequence: CASSLALGNEKLFF.

This chain joins TRBV29-1 and TRBJ2-3, with 9 bases matching TRBD2. This CDR3 contains 13 residues. Unmatched junction bases numbered 5, after V lost 7 bases and J lost 3 bases. Per the germline V gene, CDR1 is SQVTM and CDR2 is ANQGSEA. The CDR3 DNA reads as TGCAGCGCCTCTAGCGGGGTTACAGATACGCAGTATTTT. Its translation: CSASSGVTDTQYF.

V gene TRBV10-2 combines with J gene TRBJ2-2; unclear D gene. Germline-derived CDR1 and CDR2 are WSHSY and SAAADI. The CDR3 consists of 12 residues. V was cut by 5 bases and J by 5 bases, with 6 bases left in between. In DNA, the CDR3 is TGCGCCAGCAGTTCTGTTACCGGGGAGCTGTTTTTT. Translation: CASSSVTGELFF.

The chain combines TRBV5-1 with TRBJ2-5; D perhaps matches TRBD1 (5 bases). The V and J ends lost 5 bases and 5 bases respectively, with 25 bases between them. Germline CDR1 SGHRS, CDR2 YFSETQ. This CDR3 comprises 17 residues. This CDR3 reads CASSIGVGHLVGETQYF. The CDR3 DNA reads TGCGCCAGCAGTATAGGGGTAGGCCACTTGGTGGGGGAGACCCAGTACTTC.

This clone came up once. The chain carries TRBV7-9 and TRBJ2-1; 8 nucleotides line up with TRBD2. The V and J ends lost 0 bases and 6 bases, in that order; junction bases with no gene match: 7. CDR3 length: 16 residues. Germline CDR1 SEHNR, CDR2 FQNEAQ (reference sequence). This chain's CDR3 is CASSLASGLDTNEQFF. In DNA form, the CDR3 reads TGTGCCAGCAGCTTAGCTTCGGGACTAGACACCAATGAGCAGTTCTTC.